These 27 T cell receptor beta chains originate from one sample sequenced in a study of CD8 T cell repertoires and HIV-1 epitope variants. These TCRs' antigens remain unknown. This table comes from immunoSEQ multiplex PCR, and its TCRdb copy is limited to in-frame clones, with some not included. Of fewer than 5,500 clones listed, about 70% are singletons. Specimen: cultured CD8+ T cells derived from PBMCs. These receptors were collected from a male donor with HIV.

J is TRBJ2-7 and V is TRBV7-2; TRBD2 matches 11 bases. CDR1 is SGHTA, CDR2 FQGNSA, per germline. This CDR3 has 14 amino acids. V trimming: 3 bases; J trimming: 3 bases; junction bases outside the gene matches: 1. CDR3 sequence (DNA): TGTGCCAGCAGCTTTGGGACTAGCGGCTACGAGCAGTACTTC. This sequence encodes CASSFGTSGYEQYF.

The CDR3 DNA is TGCAGCGTTGAAATCGGGAAAGGGACAGATACGCAGTATTTT. Amino acids: CSVEIGKGTDTQYF. This chain uses TRBV29-1 with TRBJ2-3; TRBD2 might be the D (5 bases). Germline V gives CDR1 SQVTM, CDR2 ANQGSEA. This CDR3 comprises 14 residues. V was pared by 2 bases and J by 3 bases, with 12 bases between.

The genes are TRBV28 and TRBJ2-1, with D possibly matching TRBD2 (5 bases). Between the trimmed V and J ends, which lost 3 bases and 3 bases, there was a span of 6 bases. CDR3 size: 13 residues. Germline values: CDR1 MDHEN, CDR2 SYDVKM. The CDR3 is CASSLAGYNEQFF. DNA for the CDR3: TGTGCCAGCAGTTTGGCGGGCTACAATGAGCAGTTCTTC.

The chain joins TRBV6-5 to TRBJ1-1; 8 bases align to TRBD1. CDR1 MNHEY and CDR2 SVGAGI come from the germline V gene. V gave up 2 bases and J gave up 0 bases; unmatched junction bases: 5. This CDR3 has 16 residues. The CDR3 loop is CASSYANRGMNTEAFF. CDR3 DNA sequence: TGTGCCAGCAGTTACGCGAACAGGGGGATGAACACTGAAGCTTTCTTT.

This clone was recorded a few times. The chain has TRBV7-2 and TRBJ2-1, with 8 bases matching TRBD2. V lost 1 base, J lost 6 bases, and 11 bases stayed unmatched. CDR3 length equals 17 residues. The germline gives CDR1 SGHTA, CDR2 FQGNSA. This CDR3 reads CASSLEPRTSWGNEQFF. The CDR3 region has the DNA TGTGCCAGCAGCTTAGAGCCCCGGACTAGCTGGGGCAATGAGCAGTTCTTC.

V and J are TRBV6-5 and TRBJ1-6; 10 bases agree with TRBD1. CDR1 and CDR2 from the germline V gene are MNHEY and SVGAGI. The CDR3 has 14 residues. Losses at the gene ends were 6 bases for V and 8 bases for J; bases not matched to a gene: 4. CDR3 coding DNA: TGTGCCAGCAGGCCGGGACAGGGGTATTCACCCCTCCACTTT. Translating gives CASRPGQGYSPLHF.

The chain joins TRBV2 to TRBJ1-3, with D hard to call. Germline values: CDR1 SNHLY, CDR2 FYNNEI. The CDR3 loop spans 15 amino acids. Deletions cut 5 bases from V and 0 bases from J, with 11 bases between. CDR3 nucleotide sequence: TGTGCCAGCAGTCCGACCGAAAGCTCTGGAAACACCATATATTTT. Amino acid sequence: CASSPTESSGNTIYF.

The chain employs TRBV19 and TRBJ2-2, with 8 bases that match TRBD1. The CDR3 sequence is 15 residues long. The V and J ends lost 6 bases and 7 bases, in that order; junction bases with no gene match: 10. From germline, CDR1 is LNHDA and CDR2 SQIVND (reference sequence). The CDR3 protein is CASRTEQGAGGELFF. In nucleotides, the CDR3 is TGTGCCAGTAGAACAGAGCAGGGGGCCGGCGGGGAGCTGTTTTTT.

Note on this clone: At the DNA level, this CDR3 is encoded by other sequences in the same sample as well. The CDR3 DNA reads as TGTGCCAGTCGTGACACTGCCTACGAGCAGTACTTC. Translated: CASRDTAYEQYF. The chain joins TRBV19 to TRBJ2-7; no definite D call. Between the trimmed V and J ends, which lost 8 bases and 2 bases, there was a span of 10 bases. The V gene's germline CDR1 is LNHDA and CDR2 SQIVND (reference sequence). CDR3 length equals 12 residues.

The CDR3 sequence: CASRGTGGRTYEQYF. The CDR3 region has the DNA TGTGCCAGCAGGGGGACAGGGGGAAGAACCTACGAGCAGTACTTC. The V call is TRBV28, the J call TRBJ2-7; the match to TRBD1 covers 11 bases. CDR3 length equals 15 residues. Germline values: CDR1 MDHEN, CDR2 SYDVKM. The V segment lost 6 bases and the J segment 2 bases; nucleotides outside the gene matches: 6.

This clone was recorded once. The genes are TRBV11-2 and TRBJ2-1; 9 positions match TRBD1. CDR3 length: 13 amino acids. Per the germline V gene, CDR1 is SGHAT and CDR2 is FQNNGV. Germline trimming cut 6 bases from V and 4 bases from J; bases unmatched to any gene: 1. The CDR3 region is CASRTGGYNEQFF. In nucleotides, the CDR3 is TGTGCCAGCAGGACAGGGGGATACAATGAGCAGTTCTTC.

This clone has only a few counts. This rearrangement joins TRBV28 to TRBJ1-2; D possibly corresponds to TRBD1 (5 bases). This CDR3 comprises 16 residues. Germline V CDR1 and CDR2: MDHEN, SYDVKM. The V and J ends lost 5 bases and 1 base respectively, with 17 bases between them. CDR3 in amino acids: CASSLDPTDFNYGYTF. The CDR3, as DNA: TGTGCCAGCAGTCTGGACCCGACAGATTTTAACTATGGCTACACCTTC.

The chain joins TRBV27 to TRBJ2-7; 9 nucleotides line up with TRBD1. Losses at the gene ends were 2 bases for V and 5 bases for J; bases not matched to a gene: 4. The CDR3 length is 14 residues. CDR1 and CDR2 (germline): MNHEY, SMNVEV (reference sequence). The CDR3 coding sequence is TGTGCCAGCAGTTTAGGGGACAGGGTCAACGAGCAGTACTTC. Translating gives CASSLGDRVNEQYF.

This clone was picked up one time. This chain links TRBV28 with TRBJ1-2, with TRBD1 matching over 10 bases. The ends lost 6 bases at V and 7 bases at J; junction bases unmatched: 8. This CDR3 has 14 residues. Germline CDR1 MDHEN, CDR2 SYDVKM. Here the CDR3 reads CASSAPGTGVGYTF. CDR3 nucleotide sequence: TGTGCCAGCAGCGCGCCCGGGACAGGGGTTGGCTACACCTTC.

A word on this clone: The junction departs from the called germline gene at one end, perhaps through a read error. This chain connects TRBV7-7 to TRBJ2-3; TRBD2 might be the D (6 bases). The CDR3 runs to 14 residues. Germline V gives CDR1 SSHAT, CDR2 FNYEAQ (reference sequence). DNA for the CDR3: TGTGCTAGCAGCTTGGAGGGGTCCACAGATACGCAGTATTTT. This codes for CASSLEGSTDTQYF.

This chain uses TRBV28 with TRBJ1-1, with D unclear. CDR1 and CDR2 (germline): MDHEN, SYDVKM. Trimming pared 5 bases from V and 0 bases from J, leaving 16 bases between. The CDR3 contains 16 residues. This chain's CDR3 is CASSPTSESMNTEAFF. In DNA form, the CDR3 reads TGTGCCAGCAGTCCTACTTCCGAAAGTATGAACACTGAAGCTTTCTTT.

CDR3 DNA sequence: TGTGCCAGCAGCGCCGGACAGGGATTAGGGGAAAAACTGTTTTTT. It codes for CASSAGQGLGEKLFF. V gene TRBV9 combines with J gene TRBJ1-4; TRBD1 aligns across 8 bases. The V gene end was trimmed by 3 bases and the J gene end by 8 bases; junction bases not matched to a gene: 9. From germline, CDR1 is SGDLS and CDR2 YYNGEE. The CDR3 loop spans 15 amino acids.

The V and J genes are TRBV27 and TRBJ2-7; tentatively, D is TRBD2 (6 bases). The CDR3 is 14 residues long. V was shortened by 4 bases and J by 5 bases, with 15 bases between the two germline ends. CDR1 MNHEY and CDR2 SMNVEV come from the germline V gene (reference sequence). CDR3 loop: CASSSSTSFHEQYF. For the CDR3, the DNA is TGTGCCAGCAGTTCGTCGACTAGTTTCCACGAGCAGTACTTC.

CDR3 sequence reads: CASSLTGASGSTDTQYF. The CDR3 coding sequence is TGCGCCAGCAGCTTAACTGGCGCTAGCGGGTCCACAGATACGCAGTATTTT. The rearrangement uses TRBV5-1 and TRBJ2-3; 8 bases agree with TRBD2. Germline CDR1 SGHRS, CDR2 YFSETQ. The CDR3 extends over 17 amino acids. J was trimmed by 2 bases and V by 2 bases; bases with no gene match: 10.

This clone is a singleton in its sample. The chain uses TRBV15 and TRBJ2-5, with a possible D match to TRBD2 (5 bases). The CDR3 runs to 12 residues. The ends were cut back, 0 bases at V and 7 bases at J, with 6 bases in the middle. The germline V gene encodes CDR1 LNHNV and CDR2 YYDKDF (reference sequence). The DNA for the CDR3 is TGTGCCACCAGCAGAGATCGGGGGACCCAGTACTTC. This sequence encodes CATSRDRGTQYF.

This clone was detected only a few times. This chain connects TRBV27 to TRBJ2-7; 7 bases align to TRBD2. J was trimmed by 3 bases and V by 3 bases; bases with no gene match: 2. The CDR3 runs 13 residues. Per germline, CDR1 MNHEY and CDR2 SMNVEV (reference sequence). CDR3 nucleotide sequence: TGTGCCAGCAGTTTGCCTAGCGGCTACGAGCAGTACTTC. Its protein product is CASSLPSGYEQYF.

The chain links TRBV4-2 to TRBJ2-2, with 12 nucleotides matching TRBD2. The CDR3 totals 18 residues. The V gene end was trimmed by 4 bases and the J gene end by 1 base; junction bases not matched to a gene: 7. Germline CDR1 reads LGHNA; CDR2 reads YNFKEQ. The CDR3: CASSPRTSGAGNTGELFF. In nucleotides, the CDR3 is TGTGCCAGCAGCCCGCGGACTAGCGGGGCCGGGAACACCGGGGAGCTGTTTTTT.

This chain joins TRBV2 and TRBJ2-7; 8 bases match TRBD2. With V trimmed by 3 bases and J by 1 base, 8 bases remained unmatched. This CDR3 is built from 16 residues. Germline loops: CDR1 SNHLY, CDR2 FYNNEI. Here the CDR3 DNA reads TGTGCCAGCAGTGACGTTATAGCGGGGAGGTCCTACGAGCAGTACTTC. Translated: CASSDVIAGRSYEQYF.

CDR3 amino acids: CASSLPRGPGDTQYF. CDR3 DNA sequence: TGTGCCAGCAGCCTCCCCCGGGGTCCGGGAGATACGCAGTATTTT. The chain employs TRBV7-9 and TRBJ2-3; tentative D call: TRBD2 (5 bases). The germline CDR1 and CDR2 sequences are SEHNR and FQNEAQ (reference sequence). The V and J ends lost 5 bases and 5 bases respectively, with 17 bases between them. CDR3 length: 15 residues.

The chain carries TRBV10-1 and TRBJ2-7; no firm D call. Looked up from germline, CDR1 is WNHNN and CDR2 is SYGVQD (reference sequence). The germline V and J ends were trimmed by 2 bases and 4 bases, with 3 bases remaining between them. CDR3 length equals 11 residues. This CDR3 is CASSEGYEQYF. For the CDR3, the DNA is TGCGCCAGCAGTGAGGGTTACGAGCAGTACTTC.

V gene TRBV6-5 combines with J gene TRBJ2-1; no definite D call. V was cut by 2 bases and J by 7 bases, with 12 bases left in between. From germline, CDR1 is MNHEY and CDR2 SVGAGI. The CDR3 extends over 14 amino acids. The DNA for the CDR3 is TGTGCCAGCAGTTACCAGGCCGCGAGTAATGAGCAGTTCTTC. It specifies CASSYQAASNEQFF.

V usage is TRBV9 and J usage is TRBJ2-1; TRBD2 aligns across 11 bases. CDR1 and CDR2 from the germline V gene are SGDLS and YYNGEE. The CDR3 consists of 21 residues. Losses at the gene ends were 1 base for V and 0 bases for J; bases not matched to a gene: 15. CDR3 coding DNA: TGTGCCAGCAGCGTACCTTTAGGGGCTAGCGGGGGGCCGAGCTCCTACAATGAGCAGTTCTTC. Its translation: CASSVPLGASGGPSSYNEQFF.